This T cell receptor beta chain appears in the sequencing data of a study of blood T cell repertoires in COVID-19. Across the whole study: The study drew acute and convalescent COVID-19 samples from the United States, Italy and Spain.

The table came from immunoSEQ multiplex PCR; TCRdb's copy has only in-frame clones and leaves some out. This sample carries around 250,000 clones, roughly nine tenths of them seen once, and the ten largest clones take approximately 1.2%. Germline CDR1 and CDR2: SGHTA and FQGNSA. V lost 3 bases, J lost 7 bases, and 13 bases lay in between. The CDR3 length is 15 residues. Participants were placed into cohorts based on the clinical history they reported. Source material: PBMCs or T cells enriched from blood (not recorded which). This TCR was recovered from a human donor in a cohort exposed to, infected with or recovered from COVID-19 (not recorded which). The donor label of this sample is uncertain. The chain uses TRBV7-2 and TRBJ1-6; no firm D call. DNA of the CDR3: TGTGCCAGCAGCTTCGGGGTTATCGCCAATTCACCCCTCCACTTT. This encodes CASSFGVIANSPLHF.